Described below is a single TCR beta chain sequence and its context. Its antigen is undetermined. The entry originates in a study of regulatory T cells in long-lasting Graves disease. General study results and limits: Having only a small sample size may have limited accuracy. Not thyroid tissue but only peripheral blood was studied.

Building the TCR beta libraries relied on iRepertoire HTBI primers, and CDR3 regions underwent Arm-PCR. One entry per CDR3 protein results from TCRdb running MiXCR on the multiplex PCR reads. The table has 560,000 or so distinct CDR3 sequences, 16% seen once. Germline V lookup: CDR1 SEHNR, CDR2 FQNEAQ (reference sequence). V was cut by 2 bases and J by 5 bases, with 7 bases left in between. CDR3 length equals 13 residues. Sample time point: newly diagnosed GD, antithyroid drugs for less than 3 months. With RNA extracted from PBMCs as input, the TCR library was made. These same records also appear under a second study, on T cells in Graves' hyperthyroidism and ophthalmopathy. That source reports: A set of HTBI primers served as the primers for a first-round RT-PCR of the TCR CDR3.

Sequenced here: peripheral blood mononuclear cells (PBMCs), sampled at new diagnosis, from a patient treated with antithyroid drugs. The gene calls are TRBV7-9 and TRBJ1-5; D unresolved. The TCR sequence derives from a man between 18 and 35 years old with Graves disease. The CDR3 spells CASSLNIDQPQHF. DNA for the CDR3: TGTGCCAGCAGCTTAAATATCGATCAGCCCCAGCATTTT.